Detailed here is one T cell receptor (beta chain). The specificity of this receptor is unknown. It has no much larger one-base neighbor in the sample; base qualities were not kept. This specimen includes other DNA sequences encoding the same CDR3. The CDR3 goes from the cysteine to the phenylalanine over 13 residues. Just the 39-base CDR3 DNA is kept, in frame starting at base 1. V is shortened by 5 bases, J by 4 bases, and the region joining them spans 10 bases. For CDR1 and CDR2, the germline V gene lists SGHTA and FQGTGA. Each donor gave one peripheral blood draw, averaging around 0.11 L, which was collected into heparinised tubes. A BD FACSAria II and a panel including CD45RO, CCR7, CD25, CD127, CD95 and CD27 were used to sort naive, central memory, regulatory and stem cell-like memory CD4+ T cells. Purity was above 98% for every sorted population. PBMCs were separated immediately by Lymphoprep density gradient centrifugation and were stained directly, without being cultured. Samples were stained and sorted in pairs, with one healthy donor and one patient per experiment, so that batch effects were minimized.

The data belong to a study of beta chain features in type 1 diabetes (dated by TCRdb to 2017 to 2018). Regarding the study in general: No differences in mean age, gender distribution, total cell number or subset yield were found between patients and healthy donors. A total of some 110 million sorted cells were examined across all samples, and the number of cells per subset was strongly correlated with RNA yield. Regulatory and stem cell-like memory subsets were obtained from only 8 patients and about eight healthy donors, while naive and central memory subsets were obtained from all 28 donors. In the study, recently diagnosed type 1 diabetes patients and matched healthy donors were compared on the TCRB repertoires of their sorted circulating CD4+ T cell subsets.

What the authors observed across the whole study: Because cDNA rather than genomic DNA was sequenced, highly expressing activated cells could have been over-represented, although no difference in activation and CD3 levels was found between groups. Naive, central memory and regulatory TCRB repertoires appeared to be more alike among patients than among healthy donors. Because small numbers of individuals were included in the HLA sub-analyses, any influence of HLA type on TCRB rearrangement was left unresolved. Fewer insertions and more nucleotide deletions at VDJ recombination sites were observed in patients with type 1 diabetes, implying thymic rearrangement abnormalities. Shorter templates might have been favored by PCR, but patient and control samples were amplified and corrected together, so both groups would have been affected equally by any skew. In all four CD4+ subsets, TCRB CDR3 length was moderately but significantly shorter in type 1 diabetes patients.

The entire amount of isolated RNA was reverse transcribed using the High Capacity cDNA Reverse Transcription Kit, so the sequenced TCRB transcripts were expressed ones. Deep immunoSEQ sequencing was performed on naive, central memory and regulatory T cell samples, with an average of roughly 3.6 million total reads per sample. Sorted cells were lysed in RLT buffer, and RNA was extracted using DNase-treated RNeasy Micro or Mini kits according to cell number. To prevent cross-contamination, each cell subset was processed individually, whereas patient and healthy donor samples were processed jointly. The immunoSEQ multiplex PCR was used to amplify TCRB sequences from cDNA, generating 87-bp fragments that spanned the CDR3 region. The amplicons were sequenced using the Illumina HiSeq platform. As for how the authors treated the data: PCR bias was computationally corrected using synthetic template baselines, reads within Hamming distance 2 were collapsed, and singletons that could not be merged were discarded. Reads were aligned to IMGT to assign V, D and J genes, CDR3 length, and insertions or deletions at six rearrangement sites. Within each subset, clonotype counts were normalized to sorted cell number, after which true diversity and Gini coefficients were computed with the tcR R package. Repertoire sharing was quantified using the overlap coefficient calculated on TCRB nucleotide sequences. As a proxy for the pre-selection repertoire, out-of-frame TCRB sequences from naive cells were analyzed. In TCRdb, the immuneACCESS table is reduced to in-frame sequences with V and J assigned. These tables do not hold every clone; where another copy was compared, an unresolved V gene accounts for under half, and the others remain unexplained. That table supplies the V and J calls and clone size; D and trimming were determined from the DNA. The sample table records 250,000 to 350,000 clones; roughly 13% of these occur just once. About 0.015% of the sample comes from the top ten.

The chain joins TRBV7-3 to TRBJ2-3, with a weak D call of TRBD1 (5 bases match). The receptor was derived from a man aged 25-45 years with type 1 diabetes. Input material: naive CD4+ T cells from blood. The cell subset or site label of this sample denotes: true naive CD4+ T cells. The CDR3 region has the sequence CASSRQGADTQYF. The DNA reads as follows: TGTGCCAGCAGCCGTCAGGGTGCAGATACGCAGTATTTT.